Following are 16 T cell receptor beta chains from one sample sequenced in a study of OX40 agonist ivuxolimab in advanced cancers. The table came from immunoSEQ multiplex PCR; TCRdb's copy has only in-frame clones and leaves some out. The repertoire holds more than 75,000 clones, with approximately 83% as singletons. Sequencing was performed on CD4+ or CD8+ T cells sorted from blood, taken in a trial of the OX40 agonist ivuxolimab. The origin of the receptors is an adult with an advanced solid tumor such as melanoma, head and neck, liver or kidney cancer.

The gene calls are TRBV23-1 and TRBJ2-7; TRBD2 aligns across 8 bases. TRBV23-1 is an open reading frame, and its role is uncertain. Germline trimming cut 8 bases from V and 2 bases from J; bases unmatched to any gene: 8. The CDR3 consists of 14 residues. The CDR3, as DNA: TGCGCCAGCGGCGTCGGGAGGGGTCCCTACGAGCAGTACTTC. It specifies CASGVGRGPYEQYF.

This chain connects TRBV16 to TRBJ2-7; D is possibly TRBD2 (6 bases). This CDR3 comprises 12 residues. Germline V gives CDR1 KGHSY, CDR2 FQNENV. V shed 3 bases and J shed 6 bases, with 9 bases lying between them. Here the CDR3 reads CASSQRRAEQYF. The CDR3 DNA is TGTGCCAGCAGCCAGCGGAGGGCCGAGCAGTACTTC.

Only one count was recorded for this clone. The chain recombines TRBV6-1 with TRBJ1-5, with a tentative D call TRBD1 (5 bases). Germline V gene sequence: CDR1 MNHNS, CDR2 SASEGT. Trimming pared 3 bases from V and 1 base from J, leaving 10 bases between. The CDR3 is 15 amino acids. DNA of the CDR3: TGTGCCAGCAGTGATGCACAGGCCAGCAATCAGCCCCAGCATTTT. Residues: CASSDAQASNQPQHF.

The chain combines TRBV27 with TRBJ2-1; 15 bases fit TRBD2. Unmatched junction bases numbered 4, after V lost 4 bases and J lost 6 bases. Germline CDR1 MNHEY, CDR2 SMNVEV (reference sequence). The CDR3 totals 16 residues. In DNA form, the CDR3 reads TGTGCCAGCAGTTGGGGACTAGCGGGAGGTAGCAATGAGCAGTTCTTC. The encoded protein is CASSWGLAGGSNEQFF.

The V and J genes are TRBV7-2 and TRBJ2-7, with D possibly being TRBD2 (6 bases). V was cut by 5 bases and J by 3 bases, with 17 bases left in between. Germline loops: CDR1 SGHTA, CDR2 FQGNSA. There are 15 residues in the CDR3. The CDR3 DNA reads as TGTGCCAGCAGCCAAACTGTGCGGGGCGTCTACGAGCAGTACTTC. Its translation: CASSQTVRGVYEQYF.

This clone has only a few counts. The CDR3 sequence is CASSSPGRLANEQFF. The DNA for the CDR3 is TGTGCCAGCAGCTCACCGGGGCGACTCGCCAATGAGCAGTTCTTC. The genes are TRBV7-6 and TRBJ2-1; D is perhaps TRBD1 or TRBD2 (5 bases each). Germline values: CDR1 SGHVS, CDR2 FNYEAQ. The CDR3 runs 15 residues. Between the trimmed V and J ends, which lost 4 bases and 6 bases, there was a span of 16 bases. Based on the CDR3 plus reference TRBV7-6 and TRBJ2-1, the full variable domain is GAGVSQSPRYKVTKRGQDVALRCDPISGHVSLYWYRQALGQGPEFLTYFNYEAQQDKSGLPNDRFSAERPEGSISTLTIQRTEQRDSAMYRCASSSPGRLANEQFFGPGTRLTVL.

The chain joins TRBV6-1 to TRBJ2-2, with D perhaps matching TRBD1 (7 bases). From germline, CDR1 is MNHNS and CDR2 SASEGT. CDR3 length: 13 amino acids. V dropped 8 bases and J dropped 4 bases, with 11 bases sitting between them. CDR3 sequence reads: CASAGQLTGELFF. For the CDR3, the DNA is TGTGCCAGCGCGGGACAGCTCACCGGGGAGCTGTTTTTT.

The CDR3 coding sequence is TGTGCCAGCAGTGAGGGCTTCAGGGGGAGAGAGACCCAGTACTTC. This sequence encodes CASSEGFRGRETQYF. The chain uses TRBV2 and TRBJ2-5, with 7 bases fitting TRBD1. The CDR3 length is 15 residues. CDR1 and CDR2 (germline): SNHLY, FYNNEI. The ends lost 3 bases at V and 4 bases at J; junction bases unmatched: 8.

The chain joins TRBV4-1 to TRBJ2-7, with 9 bases identical to TRBD1. Unmatched junction bases numbered 1, after V lost 3 bases and J lost 4 bases. Germline values: CDR1 MGHRA, CDR2 YSYEKL. The CDR3 is 13 residues long. In nucleotides, the CDR3 is TGCGCCAGCAGCCAGGGGACAGGGTACGAGCAGTACTTC. This encodes CASSQGTGYEQYF.

The gene calls are TRBV5-4 and TRBJ1-3, with 8 bases matching TRBD1. The ends lost 4 bases at V and 8 bases at J; junction bases unmatched: 5. The germline V gene encodes CDR1 SGHNT and CDR2 YYREEE (reference sequence). The length of the CDR3 is 13 residues. The CDR3 DNA reads TGTGCCAGCAGCAGACAGGGGTTAGACACCATATATTTT. Its translation: CASSRQGLDTIYF.

V usage is TRBV29-1 and J usage is TRBJ1-1; 9 bases align to TRBD1. J lost 14 bases, V lost 2 bases, and 15 bases had no gene match. Germline CDR1 is SQVTM and CDR2 is ANQGSEA. The CDR3 length is 14 residues. CDR3 in DNA: TGCAGCGTTGAAACGTATAGGGGGGGGACAGGGTCCTTCTTT. Protein sequence: CSVETYRGGTGSFF.

This clone was detected only once. The chain's CDR3 is CASSLSVAGQKQYF. The CDR3 DNA is TGTGCCAGCAGTTTATCAGTAGCGGGGCAGAAGCAGTACTTC. The chain employs TRBV27 and TRBJ2-5, with TRBD2 matching 8 bases. The CDR3 is made up of 14 amino acids. V shed 0 bases and J 11 bases; nucleotides not matched to a gene: 8. Germline-derived CDR1 and CDR2 are MNHEY and SMNVEV (reference sequence).

V and J are TRBV10-1 and TRBJ2-1; 10 positions match TRBD2. With V trimmed by 5 bases and J by 4 bases, 17 bases remained unmatched. This CDR3 region has 19 residues. Germline assignment: CDR1 WNHNN and CDR2 SYGVQD (reference sequence). The CDR3 reads CASSPRGGSTSGPYNEQFF. CDR3 nucleotide sequence: TGCGCCAGCAGTCCGAGAGGGGGGTCGACTAGCGGGCCTTACAATGAGCAGTTCTTC.

This chain joins TRBV7-9 and TRBJ1-1, with D maybe TRBD1 (5 bases). The ends were cut back, 1 base at V and 4 bases at J, with 16 bases in the middle. Per the germline V gene, CDR1 is SEHNR and CDR2 is FQNEAQ (reference sequence). CDR3 size: 16 residues. This CDR3 is CASSLEGFGAGTEAFF. The CDR3 DNA reads as TGTGCCAGCAGCTTAGAAGGGTTCGGGGCAGGCACTGAAGCTTTCTTT.

The J gene is TRBJ1-2, the V gene TRBV19; TRBD1 matches 7 bases. The CDR3 is made up of 15 amino acids. The trim removed 4 bases at V and 2 bases at J, leaving 7 bases unmatched. Germline V gives CDR1 LNHDA, CDR2 SQIVND (reference sequence). CDR3 protein: CASSKQSTGNYGYTF. CDR3 DNA: TGTGCCAGTAGTAAACAATCGACAGGGAACTATGGCTACACCTTC.

This chain uses TRBV7-2 with TRBJ2-1, with D possibly matching TRBD2 (6 bases). V was clipped by 8 bases and J by 4 bases, with 12 bases between them. Germline CDR1 reads SGHTA; CDR2 reads FQGNSA. The CDR3 is 13 residues long. The DNA of the CDR3 is TGTGCCAGCGCACTAGCCAGGTACAATGAGCAGTTCTTC. The encoded protein is CASALARYNEQFF.